Below, 24 T cell receptor beta chains from the same sample are listed, as sequenced in a study of T cell responses to AZD1222 COVID-19 vaccine. The repertoire was sequenced with immunoSEQ multiplex PCR; TCRdb's copy has only in-frame clones and lacks some. Of about 120,000 clones listed, roughly 90% are singletons. The material sequenced was peripheral blood, taken on day 0 of AZD1222 vaccination. The receptor source for this set is an adult in good health.

The chain has TRBV7-9 and TRBJ1-1, with unresolved D. Trimming removed 2 bases at V and 0 bases at J, with 7 bases between. Germline assignment: CDR1 SEHNR and CDR2 FQNEAQ (reference sequence). There are 14 residues in the CDR3. The CDR3, as DNA: TGTGCCAGCAGCTTACAAGCCTTGAACACTGAAGCTTTCTTT. It codes for CASSLQALNTEAFF.

This sequence joins TRBV19 and TRBJ1-5, with D possibly TRBD1 on 6 matching bases. Trimming removed 0 bases from V and 0 bases from J, with 15 bases in between. Looked up from germline, CDR1 is LNHDA and CDR2 is SQIVND (reference sequence). The CDR3 covers 18 residues. Written as DNA, the CDR3 is TGTGCCAGTAGTATAGACCAAGGGGGTGCGTATAGCAATCAGCCCCAGCATTTT. Translating it yields CASSIDQGGAYSNQPQHF.

The V and J genes are TRBV7-8 and TRBJ2-1, with 11 bases that match TRBD2. The CDR3 is 18 residues long. CDR1 and CDR2 (germline): SGHVS, FQNEAQ. V lost 5 bases to trimming and J lost 3 bases; unmatched junction nucleotides: 12. CDR3 amino acids: CASSPTGTSGLLYNEQFF. Here the CDR3 DNA reads TGTGCCAGCAGCCCTACCGGGACTAGCGGATTACTCTACAATGAGCAGTTCTTC. Filled out from reference TRBV7-8 and TRBJ2-1, the complete variable domain reads GAGVSQSPRYKVAKRGQDVALRCDPISGHVSLFWYQQALGQGPEFLTYFQNEAQLDKSGLPSDRFFAERPEGSVSTLKIQRTQQEDSAVYLCASSPTGTSGLLYNEQFFGPGTRLTVL.

The chain joins TRBV18 to TRBJ1-1; possible D gene TRBD1, 5 bases. The CDR3 contains 15 residues. The V gene's germline CDR1 is KGHSH and CDR2 LQKENI. V gave up 0 bases and J gave up 5 bases, with 13 bases separating them. CDR3: CASSPPAGRETEAFF. Written as DNA, the CDR3 is TGTGCCAGCTCACCACCGGCAGGGCGGGAGACTGAAGCTTTCTTT.

This clone was detected once. This chain uses TRBV30 with TRBJ1-1; TRBD1 aligns across 8 bases. CDR1 is GTSNPN and CDR2 is SVGIG in the germline V gene (reference sequence). V lost 6 bases, J lost 11 bases, and 14 bases stayed unmatched. The CDR3 covers 13 residues. The CDR3, as DNA: TGTGCCTGCCATCCGGGACAGGCCTTGGCGGCTTTCTTT. Amino acid sequence: CACHPGQALAAFF. Full variable domain (rest looked up from reference TRBV30 and TRBJ1-1): SQTIHQWPATLVQPVGSPLSLECTVEGTSNPNLYWYRQAAGRGLQLLFYSVGIGQISSEVPQNLSASRPQDRQFILSSKKLLLSDSGFYLCACHPGQALAAFFGQGTRLTVV.

The rearrangement uses TRBV18 and TRBJ2-5; TRBD1 is a possible D gene (6 bases). Trimming took 6 bases from V and 3 from J, leaving 8 bases between them. This CDR3 contains 12 residues. CDR1 KGHSH and CDR2 LQKENI come from the germline V gene. The CDR3 region has the DNA TGTGCCAGCTCCAGACAGGAAGAGACCCAGTACTTC. As protein: CASSRQEETQYF. Drawing the rest from reference TRBV18 and TRBJ2-5, the complete variable domain is NAGVMQNPRHLVRRRGQEARLRCSPMKGHSHVYWYRQLPEEGLKFMVYLQKENIIDESGMPKERFSAEFPKEGPSILRIQQVVRGDSAAYFCASSRQEETQYFGPGTRLLVL.

This rearrangement joins TRBV19 to TRBJ2-7; no clear D gene. In germline, CDR1 is LNHDA, CDR2 SQIVND (reference sequence). V lost 6 bases and J lost 0, with 33 bases in between. The CDR3 is made up of 21 amino acids. The CDR3 loop is CASSPLVQLTSKGRHSYEQYF. The CDR3 DNA sequence: TGTGCCAGTAGCCCCCTGGTGCAGCTCACCTCAAAAGGCCGCCACTCCTACGAGCAGTACTTC.

The J gene is TRBJ1-2, the V gene TRBV7-2, with 9 bases aligning to TRBD1. Trimming took 6 bases from V and 8 from J; bases not matched to a gene: 4. The CDR3 has 12 residues. CDR1 is SGHTA and CDR2 is FQGNSA in the germline V gene. The CDR3 loop reads CASSWDREGYTF. The CDR3 DNA follows: TGTGCCAGCAGTTGGGACAGGGAAGGCTACACCTTC.

Only one count was recorded for this clone. This chain joins TRBV10-3 and TRBJ1-1, with D perhaps matching TRBD1 (6 bases). The V and J ends lost 6 bases and 4 bases respectively, with 12 bases between them. The CDR3 is 13 amino acids. CDR1 ENHRY and CDR2 SYGVKD come from the germline V gene. CDR3 in amino acids: CAISDRGGTEAFF. CDR3 in DNA: TGTGCCATCAGCGATAGGGGGGGCACTGAAGCTTTCTTT.

This chain uses TRBV18 with TRBJ1-2; D is uncertain. Germline loops: CDR1 KGHSH, CDR2 LQKENI. This CDR3 has 14 residues. Trimming pared 3 bases from V and 0 bases from J, leaving 8 bases between. As DNA, the CDR3 is TGTGCCAGCTCACCCCTATTGTCTAACTATGGCTACACCTTC. Translating gives CASSPLLSNYGYTF. The whole variable domain, filled in from reference TRBV18 and TRBJ1-2, reads NAGVMQNPRHLVRRRGQEARLRCSPMKGHSHVYWYRQLPEEGLKFMVYLQKENIIDESGMPKERFSAEFPKEGPSILRIQQVVRGDSAAYFCASSPLLSNYGYTFGSGTRLTVV.

This rearrangement joins TRBV3-1 (or the pseudogene TRBV3-2) to TRBJ2-3, with D possibly TRBD2 on 6 matching bases. CDR3 length equals 19 residues. Germline CDR1 LGHDT, CDR2 YNNKEL (reference sequence). V lost 0 bases and J 0 bases, leaving 19 bases between the germline ends. CDR3 in DNA: TGTGCCAGCAGCCAAGATTCAGGACTACTCCAGAGTAGCACAGATACGCAGTATTTT. Its protein is CASSQDSGLLQSSTDTQYF.

The chain combines TRBV2 with TRBJ1-4; D perhaps matches TRBD1 (5 bases). Germline assignment: CDR1 SNHLY and CDR2 FYNNEI. The CDR3 length is 13 residues. V was trimmed by 10 bases and J by 6 bases, leaving 15 bases between them. CDR3 in DNA: TGTGCCACCGGCCGGGGGGTGGATGAAAAACTGTTTTTT. It yields the protein CATGRGVDEKLFF.

J is TRBJ2-3 and V is TRBV5-1; 13 bases are a match to TRBD2. Losses at the gene ends were 3 bases for V and 3 bases for J; bases not matched to a gene: 1. CDR3 length equals 15 residues. Germline V gene sequence: CDR1 SGHRS, CDR2 YFSETQ. In nucleotides, the CDR3 is TGCGCCAGCAGCTGGGGACTAGCGGGAACAGATACGCAGTATTTT. The encoded protein is CASSWGLAGTDTQYF.

The CDR3 region is CAITGAGGVRSYNEQFF. The CDR3 bases are TGTGCCATCACGGGGGCGGGAGGGGTCAGGTCCTACAATGAGCAGTTCTTC. The V gene is TRBV10-3, the J gene TRBJ2-1; 9 bases line up with TRBD2. With 7 bases clipped from V and 1 base from J, the junction kept 11 bases outside the gene matches. The CDR3 is 17 amino acids. Germline CDR1 ENHRY, CDR2 SYGVKD.

The chain has TRBV4-2 and TRBJ1-2, with no clear D. The V gene's germline CDR1 is LGHNA and CDR2 YNFKEQ. This CDR3 spans 15 amino acids. The V end was cut by 0 bases, the J end by 8 bases, with 16 bases between. The CDR3 sequence: CASSQDWAAREGYTF. The DNA for the CDR3 is TGTGCCAGCAGCCAAGATTGGGCAGCTAGAGAAGGCTACACCTTC.

Comment on this clone: Other nucleotide sequences from this sample produce the same CDR3. This chain uses TRBV7-8 with TRBJ2-5; 7 bases align to TRBD2. The CDR3 sequence is 16 residues long. The trim removed 1 base at V and 4 bases at J, leaving 9 bases unmatched. Germline V gene sequence: CDR1 SGHVS, CDR2 FQNEAQ. CDR3 sequence (DNA): TGTGCCAGCAGCTTAGAGACCGGGAGCGGGGTAGAGACCCAGTACTTC. Its protein is CASSLETGSGVETQYF. The variable domain in full, completed from reference TRBV7-8 and TRBJ2-5, reads GAGVSQSPRYKVAKRGQDVALRCDPISGHVSLFWYQQALGQGPEFLTYFQNEAQLDKSGLPSDRFFAERPEGSVSTLKIQRTQQEDSAVYLCASSLETGSGVETQYFGPGTRLLVL.

This rearrangement joins TRBV15 to TRBJ2-3; 7 nucleotides align to TRBD2. With V trimmed by 3 bases and J by 0 bases, 12 bases remained unmatched. This CDR3 has 18 amino acids. The germline V gene has CDR1 LNHNV and CDR2 YYDKDF (reference sequence). CDR3 DNA sequence: TGTGCCACCAGCAGTATATTCGCGACTAGCAGCAGCACAGATACGCAGTATTTT. Protein product: CATSSIFATSSSTDTQYF.

The chain links TRBV2 to TRBJ2-7; 10 bases are a match to TRBD1. Germline CDR1 and CDR2: SNHLY and FYNNEI. The CDR3 is 14 amino acids. With V trimmed by 10 bases and J by 3 bases, 9 bases remained unmatched. CDR3 amino acids: CATTRDRGIYEQYF. The CDR3 nucleotides read TGTGCCACCACTCGGGACAGGGGTATCTACGAGCAGTACTTC. Using reference TRBV2 and TRBJ2-7 for the parts outside the CDR3, the full variable domain is EPEVTQTPSHQVTQMGQEVILRCVPISNHLYFYWYRQILGQKVEFLVSFYNNEISEKSEIFDDQFSVERPDGSNFTLKIRSTKLEDSAMYFCATTRDRGIYEQYFGPGTRLTVT.

This sequence joins TRBV27 and TRBJ1-1; D not resolved. Germline V gene data show CDR1 as MNHEY and CDR2 as SMNVEV (reference sequence). Between the trimmed V and J ends, which lost 5 bases and 1 base, there was a span of 8 bases. The CDR3 consists of 13 residues. CDR3 coding DNA: TGTGCCAGCAGTGTGGATAAGAACACTGAAGCTTTCTTT. It specifies CASSVDKNTEAFF.

The V and J genes are TRBV24-1 and TRBJ2-1; 11 bases agree with TRBD1. V lost 4 bases, J lost 8 bases, and 9 bases stayed unmatched. In germline, CDR1 is KGHDR, CDR2 SFDVKD. This CDR3 is 16 amino acids long. The CDR3 sequence is CATSDPPGQGVYEQFF. Here the CDR3 DNA reads TGTGCCACCAGTGACCCCCCGGGACAGGGGGTTTATGAGCAGTTCTTC.

This chain links TRBV27 with TRBJ1-1; TRBD1 matches 10 bases. The CDR3 has 14 amino acids. V lost 1 base and J lost 11; bases outside the gene matches: 7. Germline CDR1 MNHEY, CDR2 SMNVEV (reference sequence). The CDR3 protein is CASSLFRGQGFAFF. CDR3 DNA: TGTGCCAGCAGTTTATTTAGGGGACAGGGGTTTGCTTTCTTT.

The rearrangement links TRBV9 to TRBJ2-1; 13 nucleotides match TRBD2. CDR3 length: 16 amino acids. Per germline, CDR1 SGDLS and CDR2 YYNGEE. The J segment lost 10 bases and the V segment lost 0 bases, leaving 7 bases of the junction unmatched. CDR3 sequence: CASSVAFGTSGAEQFF. DNA for the CDR3: TGTGCCAGCAGCGTAGCTTTCGGGACTAGCGGGGCCGAGCAGTTCTTC.

The chain employs TRBV27 and TRBJ1-2; no firm D call. Germline V gene lookup returns CDR1 MNHEY and CDR2 SMNVEV (reference sequence). Trimming removed 2 bases from V and 6 bases from J, with 10 bases in between. CDR3 size: 13 residues. The CDR3 region is CASSLKGADGYTF. Here the CDR3 DNA reads TGTGCCAGCAGTTTAAAGGGCGCGGATGGCTACACCTTC.

V usage is TRBV7-2 and J usage is TRBJ1-6; D not certain. V lost 5 bases to trimming and J lost 9 bases, with 8 bases between them. Germline V gene sequence: CDR1 SGHTA, CDR2 FQGNSA. CDR3 length equals 12 residues. The CDR3 nucleotides are TGTGCCAGCAGCCTTCTGACTTCACCCCTCCACTTT. Translation gives CASSLLTSPLHF.